The 21 T cell receptor beta chains in this list originate from one sample, sequenced in a study of T cell responses to AZD1222 COVID-19 vaccine. The data were produced by immunoSEQ multiplex PCR, yet TCRdb's version contains in-frame clones alone and is incomplete. Among tens of thousands of clones listed, about nine tenths were seen once. Sample: peripheral blood, taken on day 0 of AZD1222 vaccination. The receptors originated from an adult in good health.

CDR3 bases: TGTGCCAGCAGTGACAGGGGGCTAACCTACAATGAGCAGTTCTTC. It codes for CASSDRGLTYNEQFF. The chain links TRBV6-1 to TRBJ2-1; 8 bases align to TRBD1. Trimming removed 3 bases from V and 2 bases from J; junction bases left unmatched: 3. The CDR3 runs to 15 residues. The germline V gene encodes CDR1 MNHNS and CDR2 SASEGT.

In DNA form, the CDR3 reads TGTGCCAGCAGACCACGTCTTGGGGACAGCCAAGAGACCCAGTACTTC. Protein sequence: CASRPRLGDSQETQYF. This sequence joins TRBV6-6 and TRBJ2-5; TRBD1 matches 7 bases. V dropped 6 bases and J dropped 1; count of bases not matched to a gene: 11. This CDR3 has 16 residues. The V gene's germline CDR1 is MNHNY and CDR2 SVGAGI (reference sequence).

V and J are TRBV7-2 and TRBJ2-2; maybe TRBD2 (6 bases). Between the trimmed V and J ends, which lost 1 base and 2 bases, there was a span of 8 bases. Germline assignment: CDR1 SGHTA and CDR2 FQGNSA. The CDR3 has 15 amino acids. CDR3 bases: TGTGCCAGCAGCTTAGGTAGCGGCAACACCGGGGAGCTGTTTTTT. Its translation is CASSLGSGNTGELFF.

This clone was recorded once. The CDR3 sequence: CAWRVARTSYEQYF. The CDR3 region has the DNA TGTGCCTGGAGGGTAGCGAGAACCTCCTACGAGCAGTACTTC. The J gene is TRBJ2-7, the V gene TRBV30; D perhaps matches TRBD2 (5 bases). Trimming removed 3 bases from V and 0 bases from J, with 12 bases in between. Germline assignment: CDR1 GTSNPN and CDR2 SVGIG (reference sequence). The CDR3 extends over 14 amino acids.

V and J are TRBV29-1 and TRBJ2-7, with a possible D match to TRBD2 (6 bases). CDR3 length: 14 residues. The V gene's germline CDR1 is SQVTM and CDR2 ANQGSEA. With 4 bases removed from V and 0 bases from J, the gap between germline ends came to 13 bases. In DNA form, the CDR3 reads TGCAGCGTTGTCCCTAGCGCGAGCTCCTACGAGCAGTACTTC. It translates to CSVVPSASSYEQYF.

V gene TRBV10-3 combines with J gene TRBJ1-2; possibly TRBD1 for D (5 bases). The germline V and J ends were trimmed by 5 bases and 4 bases, with 11 bases remaining between them. CDR1 and CDR2 from the germline V gene are ENHRY and SYGVKD. The CDR3 totals 13 residues. CDR3 loop: CAISPDSAYGYTF. The CDR3 DNA sequence: TGTGCCATCAGTCCAGACAGTGCCTATGGCTACACCTTC.

The chain recombines TRBV18 with TRBJ2-7, with D possibly called TRBD1 or TRBD2 (5 bases each). With 3 bases removed from V and 2 bases from J, the gap between germline ends came to 11 bases. The CDR3 extends over 14 amino acids. Looked up from germline, CDR1 is KGHSH and CDR2 is LQKENI. The CDR3 protein is CASSPGLAPYEQYF. The CDR3 coding sequence is TGTGCCAGCTCACCGGGGCTAGCCCCCTACGAGCAGTACTTC. The full variable domain, rest sourced from reference TRBV18 and TRBJ2-7, is NAGVMQNPRHLVRRRGQEARLRCSPMKGHSHVYWYRQLPEEGLKFMVYLQKENIIDESGMPKERFSAEFPKEGPSILRIQQVVRGDSAAYFCASSPGLAPYEQYFGPGTRLTVT.

The chain joins TRBV6-1 to TRBJ2-4; possible D gene TRBD1, 5 bases. Between the trimmed V and J ends, which lost 1 base and 7 bases, there was a span of 17 bases. The CDR3 runs 16 residues. Germline CDR1 reads MNHNS; CDR2 reads SASEGT. The CDR3 is CASSEVRTRSLNIQYF. CDR3 sequence (DNA): TGTGCCAGCAGTGAAGTCAGGACAAGAAGTTTGAACATTCAGTACTTC.

The rearrangement joins TRBV5-6 to TRBJ1-2, with 8 bases lining up with TRBD1. CDR3 length: 13 amino acids. Trimming took 2 bases from V and 5 from J; bases not matched to a gene: 2. Germline CDR1 and CDR2: SGHDT and YYEEEE. CDR3 sequence reads: CASSLRTGYGYTF. The DNA for the CDR3 is TGTGCCAGCAGCTTAAGGACAGGGTATGGCTACACCTTC.

This rearrangement joins TRBV15 to TRBJ2-5, with D unclear. CDR1 and CDR2 from the germline V gene are LNHNV and YYDKDF (reference sequence). The CDR3 is 15 amino acids. V was pared by 0 bases and J by 6 bases, with 14 bases between. This CDR3 is CATSRDRASRQTQYF. The CDR3 nucleotides read TGTGCCACCAGCAGAGATCGGGCTAGTCGCCAGACCCAGTACTTC.

J is TRBJ2-5 and V is TRBV29-1; 8 positions agree with TRBD2. Trimming cost V 6 bases and J 5 bases; bases outside gene matches: 5. Germline lookup yields CDR1 SQVTM and CDR2 ANQGSEA. The CDR3 runs to 12 residues. The CDR3 sequence: CSVAAGVETQYF. The DNA for the CDR3 is TGCAGCGTGGCAGCGGGGGTGGAGACCCAGTACTTC.

This clone has a single count. The CDR3 reads CAWTYSTDTQYF. The DNA for the CDR3 is TGTGCCTGGACATATAGCACAGATACGCAGTATTTT. This rearrangement joins TRBV30 to TRBJ2-3; D remains ambiguous. Per the germline V gene, CDR1 is GTSNPN and CDR2 is SVGIG (reference sequence). The length of the CDR3 is 12 residues. V was trimmed by 4 bases and J by 0 bases, leaving 5 bases between them.

The V call is TRBV9, the J call TRBJ2-1; 10 nucleotides line up with TRBD2. CDR1 and CDR2 (germline): SGDLS, YYNGEE. This CDR3 has 16 residues. Trimming at V came to 4 bases and at J to 2 bases, leaving 6 bases not matched to a gene. The CDR3 nucleotides are TGTGCCAGCAGCTTAACCGGGACTAGCGCCTACAATGAGCAGTTCTTC. Encoded protein: CASSLTGTSAYNEQFF. The full variable domain, its missing parts supplied by reference TRBV9 and TRBJ2-1, is DSGVTQTPKHLITATGQRVTLRCSPRSGDLSVYWYQQSLDQGLQFLIQYYNGEERAKGNILERFSAQQFPDLHSELNLSSLELGDSALYFCASSLTGTSAYNEQFFGPGTRLTVL.

V and J are TRBV27 and TRBJ2-1; the match to TRBD2 covers 7 bases. This CDR3 has 18 residues. Per germline, CDR1 MNHEY and CDR2 SMNVEV (reference sequence). V was clipped by 2 bases and J by 2 bases; unmatched bases: 12. As DNA, the CDR3 is TGTGCCAGCAGTTTAAGTGGTTGGGGAGGGGAACCCTACAATGAGCAGTTCTTC. This gives the protein CASSLSGWGGEPYNEQFF.

The chain has TRBV18 and TRBJ2-7; D may be TRBD1 (5 bases). The V and J ends lost 4 bases and 5 bases respectively, with 12 bases between them. Germline V lookup: CDR1 KGHSH, CDR2 LQKENI. CDR3 length: 13 amino acids. CDR3 protein: CASSQGHKDEQYF. CDR3 bases: TGTGCCAGCTCACAAGGACATAAGGACGAGCAGTACTTC.

This chain connects TRBV29-1 to TRBJ1-5, with D possibly matching TRBD1 (6 bases). Per the germline V gene, CDR1 is SQVTM and CDR2 is ANQGSEA. Trimming left V 7 bases short and J 5 bases short, with 18 bases between. CDR3 length: 14 amino acids. CDR3 coding DNA: TGCAGCGCTTCAGAGGGGGGCCAAGATCAGCCCCAGCATTTT. It specifies CSASEGGQDQPQHF.

The CDR3 coding sequence is TGTGCCAGCAATATAGCGGGGGGCTCCGAGACCCAGTACTTC. Amino acids: CASNIAGGSETQYF. The chain uses TRBV2 and TRBJ2-5, with 10 bases lining up with TRBD2. Germline lookup yields CDR1 SNHLY and CDR2 FYNNEI. The V segment lost 7 bases and the J segment 5 bases; nucleotides outside the gene matches: 7. This CDR3 region has 14 residues.

This chain joins TRBV2 and TRBJ1-1; tentative D call: TRBD1 (6 bases). The CDR3 contains 16 residues. CDR1 and CDR2 from the germline V gene are SNHLY and FYNNEI. V was pared by 2 bases and J by 2 bases, with 15 bases between. CDR3 amino acids: CASSELHGGPNTEAFF. The DNA of the CDR3 is TGTGCCAGCAGTGAACTACACGGGGGGCCTAACACTGAAGCTTTCTTT.

The chain joins TRBV5-1 to TRBJ1-1; 8 nucleotides align to TRBD1. J lost 3 bases, V lost 4 bases, and 5 bases had no gene match. Germline loops: CDR1 SGHRS, CDR2 YFSETQ. The CDR3 has 14 residues. The CDR3 sequence is CASSGTGGDTEAFF. CDR3 bases: TGCGCCAGCAGCGGTACAGGGGGGGACACTGAAGCTTTCTTT. The variable domain in full, with the rest retrieved from reference TRBV5-1 and TRBJ1-1, is KAGVTQTPRYLIKTRGQQVTLSCSPISGHRSVSWYQQTPGQGLQFLFEYFSETQRNKGNFPGRFSGRQFSNSRSEMNVSTLELGDSALYLCASSGTGGDTEAFFGQGTRLTVV.

The rearrangement uses TRBV5-1 and TRBJ1-2, with 8 positions matching TRBD1. The germline gives CDR1 SGHRS, CDR2 YFSETQ. CDR3 size: 15 residues. The V and J ends lost 0 bases and 5 bases, in that order; junction bases with no gene match: 6. The CDR3 sequence is CASSLVQGAAYGYTF. The CDR3 coding sequence is TGCGCCAGCAGCTTGGTGCAGGGGGCGGCTTATGGCTACACCTTC.

The chain recombines TRBV30 with TRBJ1-2, with 7 nucleotides matching TRBD1. CDR3 length: 13 amino acids. Trimming cost V 0 bases and J 7 bases; bases outside gene matches: 5. Germline assignment: CDR1 GTSNPN and CDR2 SVGIG (reference sequence). In DNA, the CDR3 is TGTGCCTGGAGTGTCCAGGGGGGTAGTGGCTACACCTTC. It specifies CAWSVQGGSGYTF.